This T cell receptor beta chain is drawn from a study of blood T cell repertoires in COVID-19. This table comes from immunoSEQ multiplex PCR, and its TCRdb copy is limited to in-frame clones, with some not included. The data show under 200,000 clones, with less than 90% seen just once and about 14% held by the top ten. Seattle's cohort entered during active infection and was followed longitudinally. Sequenced input: peripheral blood. The source is a woman in her 70s with COVID-19, enrolled during active disease.

This CDR3 is CATGTRLIGTGELFF. CDR3 sequence (DNA): TGTGCCACCGGTACCAGGTTAATAGGCACCGGGGAGCTGTTTTTT. The V gene is TRBV19, the J gene TRBJ2-2; D is unclear. CDR1 LNHDA and CDR2 SQIVND come from the germline V gene (reference sequence). The V gene lost 10 bases and the J gene lost 4 bases, with 19 bases spanning the gap. CDR3 size: 15 residues.